Below are 17 T cell receptor beta chains sequenced from a single sample in a study of OX40 agonist ivuxolimab in advanced cancers. Produced via immunoSEQ multiplex PCR; TCRdb's table is partial and in-frame only. The top ten clones hold around a quarter of a sample with 28,000 or so clones, over 90% of them seen once. Specimen: CD4+ or CD8+ T cells sorted from blood, collected in a trial of the OX40 agonist ivuxolimab. The source of these receptors is an adult with an advanced solid tumor such as melanoma, head and neck, liver or kidney cancer.

This chain joins TRBV2 and TRBJ1-1; no clear D gene. V gave up 8 bases and J gave up 11 bases, with 12 bases separating them. The CDR3 contains 10 residues. CDR1 SNHLY and CDR2 FYNNEI come from the germline V gene. DNA of the CDR3: TGTGCCAGCGAGGTCCAAGGGGCTTTCTTT. This translates into CASEVQGAFF.

The CDR3 loop is CASSQVSYNEQFF. The CDR3, as DNA: TGCGCCAGCAGCCAAGTTTCCTACAATGAGCAGTTCTTC. The genes are TRBV4-1 and TRBJ2-1; D call uncertain. Germline V CDR1 and CDR2: MGHRA, YSYEKL. The V end was cut by 1 base, the J end by 1 base, with 2 bases between. This CDR3 comprises 13 residues.

CDR3 protein: CASSLTSEQYF. CDR3 coding DNA: TGTGCCAGCAGCTTGACGTCCGAGCAGTACTTC. This chain joins TRBV5-6 and TRBJ2-7; D gene ambiguous. V gave up 1 base and J gave up 6 bases, with 5 bases separating them. The CDR3 has 11 amino acids. The germline gives CDR1 SGHDT, CDR2 YYEEEE.

The chain couples TRBV27 to TRBJ2-2; 11 bases map to TRBD1. The germline CDR1 and CDR2 sequences are MNHEY and SMNVEV (reference sequence). Trimming took 4 bases from V and 1 from J; bases not matched to a gene: 5. This CDR3 spans 17 amino acids. CDR3 nucleotides: TGTGCCAGCAGTTCATGGACAGGGGGCTTGAACACCGGGGAGCTGTTTTTT. Encoded protein: CASSSWTGGLNTGELFF.

The sample holds one count of this clone. The V call is TRBV6-6, the J call TRBJ2-1, with D perhaps matching TRBD2 (6 bases). The CDR3 runs 12 residues. CDR1 and CDR2 from the germline V gene are MNHNY and SVGAGI (reference sequence). Trimming shortened V by 6 bases and J by 10 bases, and 13 bases separated the two germline ends. In nucleotides, the CDR3 is TGTGCCAGCAGAAACGGGGGAACGGAGCAGTTCTTC. Translating it yields CASRNGGTEQFF.

CDR3 in DNA: TGTGCCAGCAGTTCAAACGAAATAACTAGCGGGGAAAACACCGGGGAGCTGTTTTTT. This translates into CASSSNEITSGENTGELFF. The chain employs TRBV28 and TRBJ2-2, with 10 bases identical to TRBD2. The CDR3 totals 19 residues. The germline gives CDR1 MDHEN, CDR2 SYDVKM. Trimming cost V 4 bases and J 2 bases; bases outside gene matches: 13.

This sequence joins TRBV29-1 and TRBJ2-7; 8 bases agree with TRBD2. V lost 1 base to trimming and J lost 0 bases; unmatched junction nucleotides: 5. This CDR3 comprises 15 residues. Germline CDR1 reads SQVTM; CDR2 reads ANQGSEA. CDR3 protein: CSVEVVSGDSYEQYF. CDR3 bases: TGCAGCGTTGAAGTGGTTAGCGGGGACTCCTACGAGCAGTACTTC.

The chain has TRBV27 and TRBJ2-7; D is unclear. From germline, CDR1 is MNHEY and CDR2 SMNVEV (reference sequence). The ends were cut back, 3 bases at V and 1 base at J, with 10 bases in the middle. The CDR3 spans 14 residues. CDR3 sequence: CASSLYTSSYEQYF. The CDR3 DNA is TGTGCCAGCAGTTTGTACACATCGTCCTACGAGCAGTACTTC.

This clone is classed as medium-sized. V is TRBV27 and J is TRBJ1-3; tentatively, D is TRBD1 (6 bases). Germline V gene lookup returns CDR1 MNHEY and CDR2 SMNVEV (reference sequence). The CDR3 contains 15 residues. With 4 bases removed from V and 2 bases from J, the gap between germline ends came to 12 bases. In DNA, the CDR3 is TGTGCCAGCAGTTCCGCAGGGGTCACTGGAAACACCATATATTTT. Translating gives CASSSAGVTGNTIYF.

J is TRBJ2-2 and V is TRBV6-5, with TRBD1 identical over 12 bases. Germline lookup yields CDR1 MNHEY and CDR2 SVGAGI. This CDR3 spans 16 amino acids. Trimming cost V 4 bases and J 5 bases; bases outside gene matches: 5. The CDR3 spells CASSSGTGGRTGELFF. The DNA for the CDR3 is TGTGCCAGCAGTTCTGGGACAGGGGGCAGGACCGGGGAGCTGTTTTTT.

This chain joins TRBV19 and TRBJ2-7, with 8 bases matching TRBD1. Germline V lookup: CDR1 LNHDA, CDR2 SQIVND (reference sequence). Unmatched junction bases numbered 3, after V lost 4 bases and J lost 4 bases. The CDR3 contains 13 residues. The CDR3 loop is CASSTGGGYEQYF. The CDR3 DNA follows: TGTGCCAGTAGTACAGGGGGCGGGTACGAGCAGTACTTC.

V usage is TRBV28 and J usage is TRBJ2-5, with D hard to call. Trimming removed 5 bases from V and 0 bases from J, with 13 bases in between. CDR3 length: 15 residues. Germline loops: CDR1 MDHEN, CDR2 SYDVKM. The chain's CDR3 is CASSPPGAYQETQYF. The DNA of the CDR3 is TGTGCCAGCAGTCCCCCGGGCGCCTACCAAGAGACCCAGTACTTC.

This clone has just one count. J is TRBJ2-5 and V is TRBV14; 7 positions match TRBD1. Looked up from germline, CDR1 is SGHDN and CDR2 is FVKESK. Trimming cost V 9 bases and J 4 bases; bases outside gene matches: 11. This CDR3 region has 14 residues. The CDR3 nucleotides are TGTGCCAGTTCAACCTTCGGGACAGCAGAGACCCAGTACTTC. Protein sequence: CASSTFGTAETQYF. Full variable domain (remainder filled in from reference TRBV14 and TRBJ2-5): EAGVTQFPSHSVIEKGQTVTLRCDPISGHDNLYWYRRVMGKEIKFLLHFVKESKQDESGMPNNRFLAERTGGTYSTLKVQPAELEDSGVYFCASSTFGTAETQYFGPGTRLLVL.

This sequence joins TRBV5-1 and TRBJ1-4; TRBD1 matches at 8 bases. The CDR3 length is 14 residues. J was trimmed by 8 bases and V by 0 bases; bases with no gene match: 3. Germline V gene lookup returns CDR1 SGHRS and CDR2 YFSETQ. The CDR3, as DNA: TGCGCCAGCAGCTTGGGGACAGGGTCCGAAAAACTGTTTTTT. Translated, it gives CASSLGTGSEKLFF.

The gene calls are TRBV28 and TRBJ2-3; D perhaps matches TRBD2 (5 bases). Germline lookup yields CDR1 MDHEN and CDR2 SYDVKM. This CDR3 comprises 16 residues. Trimming removed 8 bases at V and 0 bases at J, with 18 bases between. The DNA of the CDR3 is TGTGCCAGCGAAGGGTTAGCGATCTCCAGCACAGATACGCAGTATTTT. Its translation: CASEGLAISSTDTQYF. The full variable domain, with the rest looked up from reference TRBV28 and TRBJ2-3, is DVKVTQSSRYLVKRTGEKVFLECVQDMDHENMFWYRQDPGLGLRLIYFSYDVKMKEKGDIPEGYSVSREKKERFSLILESASTNQTSMYLCASEGLAISSTDTQYFGPGTRLTVL.

The chain is built from TRBV6-5 and TRBJ1-1, with TRBD1 matching over 7 bases. With V trimmed by 11 bases and J by 5 bases, 11 bases remained unmatched. The CDR3 is 13 residues long. Germline V gene sequence: CDR1 MNHEY, CDR2 SVGAGI. The CDR3 loop reads CAGRRDSVTEAFF. CDR3 coding DNA: TGTGCCGGACGGAGGGACAGTGTTACTGAAGCTTTCTTT.

The gene calls are TRBV7-6 and TRBJ2-7; D may be TRBD1 or TRBD2 (5 bases each). The CDR3 has 15 amino acids. Germline values: CDR1 SGHVS, CDR2 FNYEAQ. With 6 bases removed from V and 5 bases from J, the gap between germline ends came to 20 bases. This chain's CDR3 is CASSQTQGRWNEQYF. In DNA form, the CDR3 reads TGTGCCAGCAGTCAGACGCAGGGACGCTGGAACGAGCAGTACTTC.